The sequence of this T cell receptor (beta chain) was determined in a study of T-cell reconstitution after alpha-beta-depleted transplantation in children. Regarding the study as a whole: In patients about two months after transplant, alpha-beta T cells reportedly arose from several hundred expanded graft clones. T-cell counts and diversity were attributed mostly to newly produced T cells one year after transplant.

Comment on this clonotype: Its antigen is unidentified.

TCRbeta library construction was performed incorporating unique molecular identifiers. TCRdb processed the PCR reads anew with MiXCR; each CDR3 protein has one entry. This table has about 980,000 distinct CDR3 sequences, around 30% appearing once. The CDR3 covers 13 residues. After removal of 8 bases from V and 4 bases from J, the junction contained 5 bases not matched to a gene. The TCR sequence derives from a boy in the first two years of life who had a stem cell transplant for SCID, so the T cells may come from the graft donor. The genes are TRBV12-3 or TRBV12-4 and TRBJ2-7; 10 nucleotides line up with TRBD2. The sample in question was PBMCs, mostly from graft donor cells, obtained 360 days after TCRalphabeta/CD19-depleted stem cell transplant. CDR3: CASRRTSGYEQYF. CDR3 bases: TGTGCCAGCCGGAGGACTAGCGGTTACGAGCAGTACTTC.